This TCR beta chain stems from a study of cytomegalovirus exposure and HLA in healthy donors (TCRdb year 2017). Study-wide context: According to an earlier analysis of 587 of the donors, some 180 million T cells yielded over 100 million unique TCR beta sequences and 276 Gb of sequence data. A later genetic analysis used genome-wide SNP genotypes for about 60% of the roughly 700 donors, treating that subset as a discovery cohort. Alongside the repertoire data, information on donor age, sex, ethnicity and CMV serostatus was compiled. The later analysis used no new phenotypic data to find candidate immune exposures, relying instead on TCR beta sequences and their occurrence across donors. On average, about 200,000 unique TCR beta nucleotide sequences were sequenced per donor among about 400 genotyped donors of the cohort, with roughly 20% of those sequences being non-productive. All discovery cohort repertoires had been generated on a single sequencing platform. The aim of the study was to test whether cataloging public T cell receptors could identify signatures of past pathogen exposure. An early release covering roughly 600 HLA-typed donors comprised 250 to 350 gigabases of sequencing data and roughly 85 million unique TCR sequences. HLA typing covered class I and class II loci at four-digit resolution. An earlier analysis of approximately 500 of the donors applied high-throughput TCR beta sequencing to assess whether each TCR beta V gene segment acted as functional or pseudogenic. The study combined high-throughput TCR immunosequencing, statistical association of individual TCRs with disease status, and machine learning to predict cytomegalovirus infection status. Because of strong linkage in the cohort, five DR-DQ haplotypes were treated as single units for association and clustering. A separate validation cohort of more than 100 different subjects was used in addition to the roughly 670-subject first cohort. In a later analysis, previously published TCR beta repertoires from roughly 710 donors were re-analyzed and high-resolution HLA genotyping was added so that TCR occurrence patterns could be studied. The study used immunosequencing to profile the T cell repertoires of several hundred subjects and linked those repertoires to cytomegalovirus serostatus. Of the roughly 400 genotyped donors, around 81% fell in the genetic ancestry cluster associated with self-reported Caucasian donors. The number of donors typed differed by locus, with about 620-630 for A, B, C, DRB1 and DQB1, 522 for DQA1, 600 to 610 for DPA1, and approximately 470 for DPB1.

The germline V and J ends show losses of 5 bases and 7 bases respectively, and no gene match explains 11 bases of the junction. The CDR3 sequence holds 15 residues, the cysteine and phenylalanine included. Only the CDR3 region is kept as DNA, spanning 45 bases read in frame from base 1. In the germline V gene, CDR1 corresponds to MDHEN and CDR2 to SYDVKM. This clone has a single count. There is no known antigen for this receptor. It has no much larger one-base neighbor in the sample; base qualities were not kept. Libraries were built with the immunoSEQ multiplex PCR assay. For the multiplex PCR, a mixture combining 60 forward primers for TCR Vbeta segments and 13 reverse primers for TCR Jbeta segments was used. The CDR3 region of rearranged TCR beta genes was amplified from genomic DNA by a multiplex PCR assay. The amplified TCR beta libraries were sequenced on the Illumina HiSeq System as 87-base-pair reads. On the authors' methods: A later analysis counted approximately 74 million unique TCR beta chains across the 690 or so repertoires, and some 12 million of these chains were shared by at least two donors. Raw reads were error-corrected and collapsed into unique sequences by a nearest-neighbor algorithm in which closely related sequences were merged to remove PCR and sequencing errors. Alignment of CDR3 sequences to IMGT reference sequences was used to assign V, D and J gene segments. For a sequence to be retained, a match of at least six nucleotides to both a V gene segment and a J gene segment was required. A rearrangement was called productive if the CDR3 had no stop codons and remained in frame with V and J, and every other rearrangement was called non-productive. CDR3 was defined according to IMGT convention as the region running from the second conserved V-encoded cysteine to the conserved J-encoded phenylalanine. The earlier analysis of approximately 500 of the donors excluded sequences that lacked an unambiguous match to a single V gene segment. In an earlier analysis of approximately 610 of the donors, V segments were called functional above 56.7% productive rearrangements and were called segregating when the between-donor standard deviation exceeded 5%. A statistical classification framework was developed to diagnose cytomegalovirus status using the catalog of TCR beta chain sequences. A later analysis assigned V and J genes by comparing TCR nucleotide sequences with IMGT/GENE-DB human TR gene sequences. The TCRdist pipeline was used in a later analysis to assign CDR3 sequences and most-parsimonious VDJ recombination scenarios. In a later analysis, every TCR beta chain was defined by the combination of its CDR3 amino acid sequence and its V-gene family, and reads without a unique V-gene family were dropped. In a later analysis, several hundred highly shared, low-generation-probability nucleotide sequences were removed to address suspected cross-contamination and a sequencing artifact. In a later analysis, a clonal expansion index for each public chain was calculated from normalized within-repertoire ranks of inferred template counts. Generation probabilities in a later analysis came from a VDJ recombination model fitted to out-of-frame rearrangements, and those results were checked against IGoR. In a later analysis, hypergeometric tests were used to score TCR-TCR, TCR-HLA and TCR-CMV co-occurrence, with a repertoire-size bias correction applied to TCR pairs. To estimate false discovery rates, a later analysis permuted the HLA or CMV assignments 20 times. In a later analysis, co-occurring TCRs were grouped using DBSCAN, with TCRdist sequence similarity added in when clustering inside HLA-allele-positive subsets. Repertoires with fewer than 30,000 or more than 120,000 public chains were left out of co-occurrence clustering, as were five repertoires with anomalous nucleotide sharing. TCRdb retrieved this table from immuneACCESS and kept in-frame rearrangements only. Not all clones are present; in checked studies, unresolved V genes account for under half, and no reason is known for the remainder. Clone size and V and J calls were adopted from that table, with D and trimming inferred from the DNA. Across this sample there are about 94,000 clones, with about 62% seen only once. The ten largest clones capture roughly 3.9% of the sample.

Beyond this particular receptor, the publication reports: The only immune exposure information available for the cohort was CMV serostatus. Because HLA typing was missing for some donors at each locus, association tests included only the typed subset. A further reported finding was that TCR beta sequences accurately predicted the HLA-A and HLA-B alleles for most subjects in the first cohort. This cohort had only TCR beta chains sequenced, and the lack of alpha or paired-chain data limited which features could be detected. Because counts were too low, about 18 rarely observed V segments, including chromosome 9 orphons, were left out of the earlier analysis of over 550 of the donors. When HLA alleles, especially DR and DQ, strongly co-occurred, attributing TCR associations to individual alleles was difficult. According to a later analysis, parvovirus B19, influenza, CMV and Epstein-Barr virus appeared linked to several top co-occurrence clusters. While some public TCRs were present in many individuals, most TCR sequences turned up only very rarely across donors. The 87-base-pair reads could not distinguish some IMGT-functional V segments, including TRBV6-2 and TRBV6-3, so those segments were excluded. In a later analysis, most CMV-associated TCR beta chains were found to appear HLA-restricted, with HLA associations seemingly driven largely by CMV exposure. Correlated functional status among segregating V segments might reflect linkage disequilibrium, but an unknown experimental factor could not be ruled out. In the study, around 150 TCR beta chains were listed as associated with cytomegalovirus. The sequencing pipeline was judged likely to have produced a cluster of highly shared sequence variants as a technical artifact. In an earlier analysis of some 500 of the donors, most TCR beta V segments were observed in productive rearrangements about 87% or about 30% of the time, broadly matching IMGT annotations. The authors suggested that the approach could potentially be generalized to other disease states and immunological phenotypes. In a later analysis, HLA-associated TCR beta chains were found to be more clonally expanded and to have lower generation probabilities than equally common non-associated chains. In a later genetic analysis, a missense DCLRE1C variant was associated with V-gene and J-gene trimming of TCR beta chains, and the association was replicated in an independent cohort. A later genetic analysis reported fewer N-insertions in productive TCRs among donors in an Asian-associated ancestry cluster than the roughly 700-donor mean. The classifier was reported to diagnose cytomegalovirus status with high specificity and sensitivity in both the original and validation cohorts. The presence/absence analyses assumed that sequencing depth was roughly uniform across donors, and that assumption may not be true. A few of the identified cytomegalovirus-associated TCR beta chains were confirmed in vitro to be specific for cytomegalovirus antigens. A later analysis associated 15,000 or so TCR beta sequences with specific HLA alleles at a false discovery rate of 0.05. In a later analysis, the rate of TCR association differed among HLA loci, with DRB1 alleles having the most associated TCRs and HLA-C alleles having the fewest.

The cohort comprised 666 healthy bone marrow donors. All cohort members were sampled while nominally healthy, although unrecorded immune exposures were likely present. The donor tested CMV seronegative, placing the donor among the 350 or so seronegative members of the cohort. A peripheral blood sample was provided by each donor, and peripheral blood mononuclear cells were used for TCR beta sequencing. Genomic DNA extraction from the blood cell samples was performed with the Qiagen DNeasy Blood Extraction Kit. Sequenced sample: PBMCs. The clonotype comes from a man aged 25 to 45 in good health and CMV-seronegative. The chain is encoded by TRBV28 joined to TRBJ1-5, and 7 junction bases match TRBD1. The CDR3 protein is CASSPPTGTGQPQHF. The DNA sequence reads TGTGCCAGCAGTCCCCCGACAGGGACGGGGCAGCCCCAGCATTTT.